These 14 T cell receptor beta chains came from one sample sequenced in a study of OX40 agonist ivuxolimab in advanced cancers. The repertoire was sequenced with immunoSEQ multiplex PCR; TCRdb's copy has only in-frame clones and lacks some. The sample lists more than 55,000 clones, roughly 90% occurring once. The starting material was CD4+ or CD8+ T cells sorted from blood, obtained in a trial of the OX40 agonist ivuxolimab. These TCRs come from an adult with an advanced solid tumor such as melanoma, head and neck, liver or kidney cancer.

The chain joins TRBV11-3 to TRBJ2-1, with D uncertain. The CDR3 contains 11 residues. V was trimmed by 4 bases and J by 3 bases, leaving 1 base between them. Germline V CDR1 and CDR2: SGHNT, YENEEA. This CDR3 is CASSYYNEQFF. In DNA form, the CDR3 reads TGTGCCAGCAGCTACTACAATGAGCAGTTCTTC.

V and J are TRBV5-1 and TRBJ2-2; TRBD1 matches 7 bases. Germline CDR1 and CDR2: SGHRS and YFSETQ. The junction had 11 bases not matched to a gene; V was cut back by 4 bases and J by 2 bases. The CDR3 loop spans 17 amino acids. The CDR3 DNA follows: TGCGCCAGCAGCGTCGCTCCGACAGGGTTTAACACCGGGGAGCTGTTTTTT. Translation: CASSVAPTGFNTGELFF.

The rearrangement uses TRBV28 and TRBJ2-7; either TRBD1 or TRBD2 may supply D (5 bases each). The CDR3 contains 13 residues. Germline V gene sequence: CDR1 MDHEN, CDR2 SYDVKM. The V and J ends lost 3 bases and 3 bases respectively, with 9 bases between them. The CDR3, as DNA: TGTGCCAGCAGTTTGGGGACCATCTACGAGCAGTACTTC. Its protein is CASSLGTIYEQYF.

In DNA, the CDR3 is TGTGCCAGCTCACCCAGACAGGGTTCGCAGTACTTC. Residues: CASSPRQGSQYF. J is TRBJ2-7 and V is TRBV18; 7 positions match TRBD1. CDR1 and CDR2 (germline): KGHSH, LQKENI. J gave up 9 bases and V 3 bases, and 5 bases lay outside the gene matches. The CDR3 is 12 residues long. Full variable domain (rest looked up from reference TRBV18 and TRBJ2-7): NAGVMQNPRHLVRRRGQEARLRCSPMKGHSHVYWYRQLPEEGLKFMVYLQKENIIDESGMPKERFSAEFPKEGPSILRIQQVVRGDSAAYFCASSPRQGSQYFGPGTRLTVT.

CDR3 nucleotide sequence: TGTGCCAGCAGTTACTCTGTGGGGGAGGGCGAGCAGTACTTC. Its protein product is CASSYSVGEGEQYF. This sequence joins TRBV6-6 and TRBJ2-7; 7 nucleotides line up with TRBD2. Germline V gives CDR1 MNHNY, CDR2 SVGAGI (reference sequence). V shed 0 bases and J 6 bases; nucleotides not matched to a gene: 5. The CDR3 sequence is 14 residues long.

The V call is TRBV6-6, the J call TRBJ2-4; no definite D call. The CDR3 length is 13 residues. Per the germline V gene, CDR1 is MNHNY and CDR2 is SVGAGI (reference sequence). V lost 5 bases to trimming and J lost 5 bases, with 10 bases between them. The CDR3 here is CASSPPGENIQYF. In DNA, the CDR3 is TGTGCCAGCAGTCCTCCGGGCGAAAACATTCAGTACTTC.

The chain joins TRBV7-3 to TRBJ2-1; the D gene is possibly TRBD2 (6 bases). The CDR3 contains 14 residues. Between the trimmed V and J ends, which lost 2 bases and 6 bases, there was a span of 11 bases. Germline V CDR1 and CDR2: SGHTA, FQGTGA. In DNA form, the CDR3 reads TGTGCCAGCAGCTTAGGGACTGGCAGCAATGAGCAGTTCTTC. Amino acid sequence: CASSLGTGSNEQFF.

This clone was recorded a few times. The DNA for the CDR3 is TGCGCCAGCAGCTTGGCTACGGAGTTCTATGGCTACACCTTC. Translation: CASSLATEFYGYTF. The chain has TRBV5-1 and TRBJ1-2, with unresolved D. The CDR3 loop spans 14 amino acids. Trimming shortened V by 0 bases and J by 4 bases, and 10 bases separated the two germline ends. From germline, CDR1 is SGHRS and CDR2 YFSETQ. The full variable domain, with the rest looked up from reference TRBV5-1 and TRBJ1-2, is KAGVTQTPRYLIKTRGQQVTLSCSPISGHRSVSWYQQTPGQGLQFLFEYFSETQRNKGNFPGRFSGRQFSNSRSEMNVSTLELGDSALYLCASSLATEFYGYTFGSGTRLTVV.

The chain employs TRBV2 and TRBJ1-1; unclear D gene. Trimming removed 10 bases at V and 0 bases at J, with 12 bases between. This CDR3 spans 13 amino acids. CDR1 SNHLY and CDR2 FYNNEI come from the germline V gene. CDR3 nucleotides: TGTGCCACCGAACAGTACATGAACACTGAAGCTTTCTTT. Residues: CATEQYMNTEAFF.

The count of this clone is one. The chain is built from TRBV6-1 and TRBJ1-5; D is unresolved. Germline V lookup: CDR1 MNHNS, CDR2 SASEGT. The V end lost 6 bases, the J end lost 1 base, and 10 bases lay between the germline ends. CDR3 length: 14 amino acids. CDR3 loop: CASRGVWSNQPQHF. CDR3 bases: TGTGCCAGCAGGGGAGTATGGAGCAATCAGCCCCAGCATTTT.

About this clone: The sample carries other DNA sequences with the same CDR3. The chain employs TRBV28 and TRBJ2-2, with TRBD2 identical over 7 bases. The CDR3 contains 16 residues. Trimming at V came to 0 bases and at J to 4 bases, leaving 5 bases not matched to a gene. Germline CDR1 reads MDHEN; CDR2 reads SYDVKM. The CDR3 loop reads CASSLWGGMGTGELFF. DNA of the CDR3: TGTGCCAGCAGTTTATGGGGGGGGATGGGCACCGGGGAGCTGTTTTTT.

The chain carries TRBV11-2 and TRBJ2-1; D is possibly TRBD2 (5 bases). Trimming shortened V by 1 base and J by 1 base, and 14 bases separated the two germline ends. CDR1 is SGHAT and CDR2 is FQNNGV in the germline V gene. The CDR3 has 17 amino acids. The CDR3 loop is CASSLAPTSPSYNEQFF. The DNA of the CDR3 is TGTGCCAGCAGCTTAGCCCCAACTAGTCCTTCCTACAATGAGCAGTTCTTC.

The chain carries TRBV6-1 and TRBJ1-4; the D is unclear. Between the trimmed V and J ends, which lost 2 bases and 8 bases, there was a span of 12 bases. The CDR3 runs to 14 residues. CDR1 is MNHNS and CDR2 is SASEGT in the germline V gene. The CDR3 region has the DNA TGTGCCAGCAGTGAACAGGCGGCGGGGGAAAAACTGTTTTTT. Its protein is CASSEQAAGEKLFF.

The J gene is TRBJ2-1, the V gene TRBV7-2; 7 positions agree with TRBD2. Losses at the gene ends were 1 base for V and 4 bases for J; bases not matched to a gene: 7. Germline CDR1 is SGHTA and CDR2 is FQGNSA. The CDR3 has 16 amino acids. The CDR3 spells CASSLGAGVLYNEQFF. CDR3 nucleotide sequence: TGTGCCAGCAGCTTAGGGGCGGGAGTCCTTTACAATGAGCAGTTCTTC.